One sample yielded the 22 T cell receptor beta chains listed below, sequenced in a study of T cell repertoires in cytomegalovirus infection. TCRdb ran MiXCR on the reads and lists one entry per CDR3 protein. The sample has about 490,000 distinct CDR3 sequences, 16% seen once. Sequenced input: CD8+ T cells from PBMCs. The receptors were gathered from a human donor in good health (CMV status not recorded). Some clones in this sample may be carry-over from other donors' samples.

Many counts were recorded for this clonotype. The V gene is TRBV7-9, the J gene TRBJ2-7, with D possibly being TRBD1 (6 bases). The V gene's germline CDR1 is SEHNR and CDR2 FQNEAQ (reference sequence). V shed 4 bases and J shed 2 bases, with 12 bases lying between them. This CDR3 is 14 amino acids long. CDR3 sequence (DNA): TGTGCCAGCAGCTATTACAACAGGGCCTACGAGCAGTACTTC. Translated: CASSYYNRAYEQYF. The full variable domain, completed using reference TRBV7-9 and TRBJ2-7, is DTGVSQNPRHKITKRGQNVTFRCDPISEHNRLYWYRQTLGQGPEFLTYFQNEAQLEKSRLLSDRFSAERPKGSFSTLEIQRTEQGDSAMYLCASSYYNRAYEQYFGPGTRLTVT.

This clonotype was found many times. The rearrangement links TRBV11-2 to TRBJ2-5; weak D call: TRBD1 (5 bases). CDR3 length: 16 residues. CDR1 and CDR2 from the germline V gene are SGHAT and FQNNGV. The V and J ends lost 1 base and 1 base respectively, with 13 bases between them. Here the CDR3 DNA reads TGTGCCAGCAGCTTAGGAGTAGGGGCTTCCCAAGAGACCCAGTACTTC. This encodes CASSLGVGASQETQYF.

This clonotype occurred a few times. This rearrangement joins TRBV12-3 or TRBV12-4 to TRBJ1-5; 9 bases are shared with TRBD1. The junction had 9 bases not matched to a gene; V was cut back by 6 bases and J by 3 bases. The CDR3 covers 16 residues. The CDR3 DNA reads as TGTGCCAGCAGCCGTCAGGGACAGGGCGCCAATCAGCCCCAGCATTTT. Translation gives CASSRQGQGANQPQHF.

This clonotype has at least ten counts. Here the CDR3 DNA reads TGTGCCAGCAGTTACGTTACCAGAGGTTACGAGCAGTACTTC. This gives the protein CASSYVTRGYEQYF. The chain employs TRBV6-5 and TRBJ2-7; no firm D call. The germline V gene has CDR1 MNHEY and CDR2 SVGAGI. V was trimmed by 2 bases and J by 4 bases, leaving 12 bases between them. There are 14 residues in the CDR3.

This clonotype occurred many times. The rearrangement joins TRBV7-9 to TRBJ2-7, with TRBD2 as a possible D gene (6 bases). Germline-derived CDR1 and CDR2 are SEHNR and FQNEAQ (reference sequence). The CDR3 extends over 16 amino acids. V was clipped by 4 bases and J by 4 bases, with 20 bases between them. For the CDR3, the DNA is TGTGCCAGCAGCTCGATCGGGGCCGGGGGAATGTACGAGCAGTACTTC. Amino acids: CASSSIGAGGMYEQYF.

This chain connects TRBV27 to TRBJ2-5; 8 bases match TRBD2. Germline lookup yields CDR1 MNHEY and CDR2 SMNVEV (reference sequence). The CDR3 extends over 15 amino acids. V dropped 6 bases and J dropped 5; count of bases not matched to a gene: 11. CDR3 region: CASSHPGGSVETQYF. CDR3 in DNA: TGTGCCAGCAGCCATCCGGGGGGGTCAGTGGAGACCCAGTACTTC.

This clonotype has a count of ten or more. The CDR3 region is CASSLFGGGSSYEQYF. DNA of the CDR3: TGTGCCAGCAGTTTATTTGGGGGTGGAAGCTCCTACGAGCAGTACTTC. This chain uses TRBV27 with TRBJ2-7; perhaps D is TRBD1 or TRBD2 (5 bases each). The V end was cut by 1 base, the J end by 0 bases, with 13 bases between. The CDR3 length is 16 residues. CDR1 is MNHEY and CDR2 is SMNVEV in the germline V gene (reference sequence).

This clonotype was counted at least ten times. This rearrangement joins TRBV5-6 to TRBJ2-3; D is undetermined. The V gene's germline CDR1 is SGHDT and CDR2 YYEEEE. This CDR3 has 15 residues. V was cut by 0 bases and J by 4 bases, with 12 bases left in between. The CDR3 is CASSLALDGPDTQYF. The CDR3 DNA reads TGTGCCAGCAGCTTGGCCTTGGACGGCCCAGATACGCAGTATTTT.

The V and J genes are TRBV27 and TRBJ2-1; D might be TRBD1 (5 bases). CDR1 MNHEY and CDR2 SMNVEV come from the germline V gene (reference sequence). This CDR3 contains 15 residues. Deletions cut 6 bases from V and 1 base from J, with 13 bases between. The CDR3, as DNA: TGTGCCAGCAGAATGACAGAGGCTTCCTACAATGAGCAGTTCTTC. Translation: CASRMTEASYNEQFF.

For this clonotype: This may stem from a read error, because a much larger clone lies one nucleotide away. The gene calls are TRBV9 and TRBJ1-5, with a possible D match to TRBD1 (5 bases). CDR1 is SGDLS, CDR2 YYNGEE, per germline. Trimming left V 6 bases short and J 1 base short, with 11 bases between. The CDR3 is made up of 14 amino acids. CDR3 nucleotides: TGTGCCAGCAATCGAGGGGAAAGCAATCAGCCCCAGCATTTT. Protein product: CASNRGESNQPQHF.

This clonotype has at least ten counts. This chain uses TRBV12-3 or TRBV12-4 with TRBJ1-2; D remains unclear. Trimming removed 1 base from V and 8 bases from J, with 5 bases in between. This CDR3 comprises 11 residues. The CDR3 protein is CASSLGPGYTF. The CDR3 DNA follows: TGTGCCAGCAGTTTAGGTCCCGGCTACACCTTC.

This chain connects TRBV15 to TRBJ1-5, with 8 bases fitting TRBD1. This CDR3 comprises 14 residues. The V gene's germline CDR1 is LNHNV and CDR2 YYDKDF (reference sequence). Trimming cost V 6 bases and J 5 bases; bases outside gene matches: 6. This CDR3 reads CATRDREGDQPQHF. The CDR3, as DNA: TGTGCCACCAGGGACAGGGAGGGGGATCAGCCCCAGCATTTT.

V and J are TRBV20-1 and TRBJ1-2, with no clear D. Germline V CDR1 and CDR2: DFQATT, SNEGSKA (reference sequence). The CDR3 has 15 residues. Trimming took 0 bases from V and 2 from J, leaving 13 bases between them. This chain's CDR3 is CSARDGPGSNYGYTF. The CDR3 DNA sequence: TGCAGTGCTAGAGATGGCCCGGGGTCGAACTATGGCTACACCTTC.

The CDR3 loop is CASSPSGGANTEAFF. DNA of the CDR3: TGTGCCAGCAGCCCCTCGGGGGGAGCTAACACTGAAGCTTTCTTT. The chain is built from TRBV9 and TRBJ1-1; TRBD1 is a possible D gene (5 bases). The CDR3 totals 15 residues. V shed 4 bases and J shed 2 bases, with 15 bases lying between them. CDR1 is SGDLS, CDR2 YYNGEE, per germline. Complete variable domain (other parts from reference TRBV9 and TRBJ1-1): DSGVTQTPKHLITATGQRVTLRCSPRSGDLSVYWYQQSLDQGLQFLIQYYNGEERAKGNILERFSAQQFPDLHSELNLSSLELGDSALYFCASSPSGGANTEAFFGQGTRLTVV.

In its sample, this clonotype was seen many times. The V and J genes are TRBV11-2 and TRBJ2-1; 9 bases fit TRBD1. The V gene's germline CDR1 is SGHAT and CDR2 FQNNGV. CDR3 length: 16 amino acids. V dropped 5 bases and J dropped 9; count of bases not matched to a gene: 14. In DNA, the CDR3 is TGTGCCAGCAGCCGCGGGACAGGGAGGACAAGATTTGAGCAGTTCTTC. Its protein is CASSRGTGRTRFEQFF.

Notes on this clonotype: Since a much larger clone is just one base distant, this may be a read error. Because it lacks the conserved phenylalanine or tryptophan at the end, this CDR3 is likely a read error. The rearrangement uses TRBV7-8 and TRBJ1-2; D ambiguous. The germline V gene has CDR1 SGHVS and CDR2 FQNEAQ. The CDR3 is 12 residues long. V lost 0 bases and J lost 5, with 4 bases in between. CDR3 sequence: CASSLATYGYTL. The CDR3 bases are TGTGCCAGCAGCTTAGCGACATATGGCTACACCTTA.

In DNA form, the CDR3 reads TGTGCCACCAGCAGAGATCCCCCAGCGGGGGAATCCTACAATGAGCAGTTCTTC. This codes for CATSRDPPAGESYNEQFF. The chain uses TRBV15 and TRBJ2-1; 8 bases match TRBD2. CDR1 is LNHNV, CDR2 YYDKDF, per germline (reference sequence). There are 18 residues in the CDR3. V dropped 0 bases and J dropped 1; count of bases not matched to a gene: 8.

This clonotype has just a few counts. J is TRBJ2-3 and V is TRBV25-1; 9 bases are shared with TRBD2. V was pared by 10 bases and J by 4 bases, with 3 bases of the junction left unmatched. This CDR3 is built from 12 residues. Per germline, CDR1 MGHDK and CDR2 SYGVNS. The CDR3 loop reads CAIEREADTQYF. Here the CDR3 DNA reads TGTGCCATTGAGCGGGAGGCAGATACGCAGTATTTT. Looking up the rest from reference TRBV25-1 and TRBJ2-3 gives the full variable domain: EADIYQTPRYLVIGTGKKITLECSQTMGHDKMYWYQQDPGMELHLIHYSYGVNSTEKGDLSSESTVSRIRTEHFPLTLESARPSHTSQYLCAIEREADTQYFGPGTRLTVL.

In this sample, this clonotype turned up many times. The genes are TRBV10-3 and TRBJ2-7; maybe TRBD2 (6 bases). V was cut by 1 base and J by 0 bases, with 13 bases left in between. CDR1 is ENHRY, CDR2 SYGVKD, per germline. This CDR3 comprises 16 residues. Written as DNA, the CDR3 is TGTGCCATCAGTGAGTTTAAGCGGGTGAGCTCCTACGAGCAGTACTTC. Its translation: CAISEFKRVSSYEQYF.

A word on this clonotype: Being one base from a much bigger clone, this may be a read error. The chain uses TRBV20-1 and TRBJ2-7; 9 nucleotides match TRBD1. V shed 2 bases and J 9 bases; nucleotides not matched to a gene: 11. The germline V gene encodes CDR1 DFQATT and CDR2 SNEGSKA (reference sequence). This CDR3 region has 14 residues. The CDR3 nucleotides read TGCAGTGCTAGATGGGACAGGGTTTCAAGGGTGCAGTACTTC. Translating it yields CSARWDRVSRVQYF.

This clonotype occurred a few times. The rearrangement links TRBV4-1 to TRBJ1-1, with D unclear. Germline V gene sequence: CDR1 MGHRA, CDR2 YSYEKL. Deletions cut 6 bases from V and 2 bases from J, with 7 bases between. This CDR3 has 12 residues. The CDR3 DNA reads as TGCGCCAGCAGTAAGAGCAACACTGAAGCTTTCTTT. It codes for CASSKSNTEAFF.

This clonotype has a count of ten or more. The genes are TRBV28 and TRBJ2-1; 10 positions match TRBD1. Unmatched junction bases numbered 15, after V lost 2 bases and J lost 8 bases. Germline V gene lookup returns CDR1 MDHEN and CDR2 SYDVKM. The length of the CDR3 is 18 residues. CDR3 nucleotide sequence: TGTGCCAGCAGTTTACCCGGACTTATAGGGACAGGGGATTATGAGCAGTTCTTC. Protein: CASSLPGLIGTGDYEQFF.